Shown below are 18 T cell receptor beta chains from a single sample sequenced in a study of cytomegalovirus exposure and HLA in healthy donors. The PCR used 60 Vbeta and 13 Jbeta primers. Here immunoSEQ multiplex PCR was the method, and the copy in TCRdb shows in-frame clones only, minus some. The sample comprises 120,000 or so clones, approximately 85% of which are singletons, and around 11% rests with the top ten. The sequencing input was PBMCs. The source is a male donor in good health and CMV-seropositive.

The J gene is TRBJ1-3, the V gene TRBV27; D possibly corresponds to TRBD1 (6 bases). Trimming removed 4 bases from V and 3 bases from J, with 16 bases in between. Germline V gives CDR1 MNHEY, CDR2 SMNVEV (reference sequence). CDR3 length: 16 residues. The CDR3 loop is CASSSMSRGGGNTIYF. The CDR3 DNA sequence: TGTGCCAGCAGTTCCATGAGCAGGGGCGGTGGAAACACCATATATTTT.

The CDR3 is CASSVEGRGQETQYF. The CDR3 bases are TGTGCCAGCAGCGTAGAGGGGCGGGGGCAAGAGACCCAGTACTTC. V is TRBV9 and J is TRBJ2-5, with 7 bases aligning to TRBD2. Looked up from germline, CDR1 is SGDLS and CDR2 is YYNGEE. V shed 0 bases, J shed 2 bases, and the junction held 4 bases outside the gene matches. The CDR3 has 15 residues.

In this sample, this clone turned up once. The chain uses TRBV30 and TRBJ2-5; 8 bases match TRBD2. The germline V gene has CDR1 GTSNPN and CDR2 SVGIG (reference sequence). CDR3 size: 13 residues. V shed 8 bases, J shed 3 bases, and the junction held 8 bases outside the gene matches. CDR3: CAGDTGGEETQYF. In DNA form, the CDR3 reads TGTGCCGGCGACACCGGGGGGGAAGAGACCCAGTACTTC.

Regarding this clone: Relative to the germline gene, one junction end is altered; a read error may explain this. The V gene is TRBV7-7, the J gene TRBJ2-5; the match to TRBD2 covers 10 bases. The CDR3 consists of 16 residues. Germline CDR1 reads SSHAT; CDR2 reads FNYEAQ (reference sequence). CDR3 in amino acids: CASSPSSAGGSWAQYF. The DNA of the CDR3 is TGTGCTAGCAGCCCCTCCTCAGCGGGGGGGTCGTGGGCCCAGTACTTC.

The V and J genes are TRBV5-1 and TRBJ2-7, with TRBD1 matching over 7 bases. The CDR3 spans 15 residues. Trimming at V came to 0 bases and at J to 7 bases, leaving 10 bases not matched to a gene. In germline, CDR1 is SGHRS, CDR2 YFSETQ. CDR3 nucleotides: TGCGCCAGCAGCTTGGGACAGGGAAGAACGGAGGAGCAGTACTTC. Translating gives CASSLGQGRTEEQYF.

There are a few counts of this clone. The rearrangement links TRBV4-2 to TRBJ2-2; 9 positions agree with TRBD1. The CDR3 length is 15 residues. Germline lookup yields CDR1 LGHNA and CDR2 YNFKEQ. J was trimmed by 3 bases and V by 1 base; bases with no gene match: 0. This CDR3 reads CASSQGTGDTGELFF. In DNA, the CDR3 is TGTGCCAGCAGCCAAGGGACAGGGGACACCGGGGAGCTGTTTTTT.

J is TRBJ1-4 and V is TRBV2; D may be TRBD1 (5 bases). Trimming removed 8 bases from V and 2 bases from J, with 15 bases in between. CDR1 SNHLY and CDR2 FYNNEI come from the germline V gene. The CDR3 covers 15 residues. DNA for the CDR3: TGTGCCAGCCTCGGACATCCGTCTACTAATGAAAAACTGTTTTTT. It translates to CASLGHPSTNEKLFF.

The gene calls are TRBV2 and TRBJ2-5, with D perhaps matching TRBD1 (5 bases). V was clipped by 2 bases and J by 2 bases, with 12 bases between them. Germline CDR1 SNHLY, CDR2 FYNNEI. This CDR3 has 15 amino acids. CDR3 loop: CASSEIGRQQETQYF. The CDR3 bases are TGTGCCAGCAGTGAAATCGGCCGACAGCAAGAGACCCAGTACTTC. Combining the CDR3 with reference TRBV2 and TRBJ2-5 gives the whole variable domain EPEVTQTPSHQVTQMGQEVILRCVPISNHLYFYWYRQILGQKVEFLVSFYNNEISEKSEIFDDQFSVERPDGSNFTLKIRSTKLEDSAMYFCASSEIGRQQETQYFGPGTRLLVL.

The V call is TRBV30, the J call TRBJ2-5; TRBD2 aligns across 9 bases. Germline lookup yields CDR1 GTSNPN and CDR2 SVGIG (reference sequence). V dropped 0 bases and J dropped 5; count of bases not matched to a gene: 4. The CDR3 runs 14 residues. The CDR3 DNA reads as TGTGCCTGGAGTGTAGGGCTAGCGGGGGAGACCCAGTACTTC. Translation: CAWSVGLAGETQYF.

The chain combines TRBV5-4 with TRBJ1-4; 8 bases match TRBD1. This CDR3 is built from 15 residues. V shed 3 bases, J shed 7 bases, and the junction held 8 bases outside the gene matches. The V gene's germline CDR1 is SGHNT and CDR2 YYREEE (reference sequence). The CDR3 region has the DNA TGTGCCAGCAGCTATACGGGACAGGCTTCTGAAAAACTGTTTTTT. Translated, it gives CASSYTGQASEKLFF.

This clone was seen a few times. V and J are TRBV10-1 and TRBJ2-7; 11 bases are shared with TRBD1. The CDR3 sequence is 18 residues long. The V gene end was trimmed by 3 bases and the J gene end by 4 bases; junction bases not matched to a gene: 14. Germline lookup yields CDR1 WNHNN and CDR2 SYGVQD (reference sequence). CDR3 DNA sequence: TGCGCCAGCAGTGACCCCCCGGGACAGGGGGGTATCGTTTACGAGCAGTACTTC. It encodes CASSDPPGQGGIVYEQYF.

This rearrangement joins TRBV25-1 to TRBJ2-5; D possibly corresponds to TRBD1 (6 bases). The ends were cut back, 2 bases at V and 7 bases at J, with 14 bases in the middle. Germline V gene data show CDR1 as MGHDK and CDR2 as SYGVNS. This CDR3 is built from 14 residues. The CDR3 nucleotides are TGTGCCAGCAGTGAAGGACAGCCCTTGTGGACCCAGTACTTC. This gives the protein CASSEGQPLWTQYF.

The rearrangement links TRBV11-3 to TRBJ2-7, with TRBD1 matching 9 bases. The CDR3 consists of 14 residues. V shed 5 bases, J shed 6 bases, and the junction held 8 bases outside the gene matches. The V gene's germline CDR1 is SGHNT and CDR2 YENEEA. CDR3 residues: CASSQGQGGGEQYF. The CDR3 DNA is TGTGCCAGCAGCCAGGGACAGGGAGGTGGCGAGCAGTACTTC.

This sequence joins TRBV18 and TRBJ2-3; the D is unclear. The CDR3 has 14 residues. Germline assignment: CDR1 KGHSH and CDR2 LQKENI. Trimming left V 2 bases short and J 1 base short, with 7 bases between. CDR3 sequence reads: CASSPNGGTDTQYF. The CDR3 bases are TGTGCCAGCTCACCAAACGGTGGCACAGATACGCAGTATTTT.

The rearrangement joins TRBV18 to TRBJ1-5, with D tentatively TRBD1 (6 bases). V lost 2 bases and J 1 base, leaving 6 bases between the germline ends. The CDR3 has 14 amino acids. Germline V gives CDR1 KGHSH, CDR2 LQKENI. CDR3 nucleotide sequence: TGTGCCAGCTCACCAGACAGGAGCAATCAGCCCCAGCATTTT. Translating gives CASSPDRSNQPQHF.

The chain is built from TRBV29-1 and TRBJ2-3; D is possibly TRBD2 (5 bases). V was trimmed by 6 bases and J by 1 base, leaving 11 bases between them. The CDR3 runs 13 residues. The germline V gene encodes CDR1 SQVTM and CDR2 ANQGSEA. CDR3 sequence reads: CSVEQAGTDTQYF. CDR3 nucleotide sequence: TGCAGCGTGGAGCAAGCGGGCACAGATACGCAGTATTTT.

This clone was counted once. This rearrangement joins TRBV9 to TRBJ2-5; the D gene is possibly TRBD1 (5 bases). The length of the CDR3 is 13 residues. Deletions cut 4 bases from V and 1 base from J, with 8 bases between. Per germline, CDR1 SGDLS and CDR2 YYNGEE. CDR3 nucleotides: TGTGCCAGCAGCCCAGGGTCCCAAGAGACCCAGTACTTC. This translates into CASSPGSQETQYF.

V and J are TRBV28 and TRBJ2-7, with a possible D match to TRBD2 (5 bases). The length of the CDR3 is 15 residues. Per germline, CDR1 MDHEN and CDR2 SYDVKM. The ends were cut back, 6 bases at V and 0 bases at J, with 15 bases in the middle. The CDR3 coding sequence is TGTGCCAGCAGCCTAGAGTACGGGGTCTCCTACGAGCAGTACTTC. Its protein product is CASSLEYGVSYEQYF. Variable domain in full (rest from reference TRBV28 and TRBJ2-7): DVKVTQSSRYLVKRTGEKVFLECVQDMDHENMFWYRQDPGLGLRLIYFSYDVKMKEKGDIPEGYSVSREKKERFSLILESASTNQTSMYLCASSLEYGVSYEQYFGPGTRLTVT.